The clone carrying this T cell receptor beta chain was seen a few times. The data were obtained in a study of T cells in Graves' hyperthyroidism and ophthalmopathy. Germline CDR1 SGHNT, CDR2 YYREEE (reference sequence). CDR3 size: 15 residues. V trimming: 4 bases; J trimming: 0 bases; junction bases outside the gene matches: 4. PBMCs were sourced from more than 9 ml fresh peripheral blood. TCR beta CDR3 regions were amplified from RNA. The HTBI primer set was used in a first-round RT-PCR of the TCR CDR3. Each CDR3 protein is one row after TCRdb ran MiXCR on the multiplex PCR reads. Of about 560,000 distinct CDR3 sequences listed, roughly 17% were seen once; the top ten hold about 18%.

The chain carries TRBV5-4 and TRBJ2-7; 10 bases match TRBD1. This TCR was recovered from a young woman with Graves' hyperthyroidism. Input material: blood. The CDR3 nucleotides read TGTGCCAGCAGCCTAGGGACAGGGGACTCCTACGAGCAGTACTTC. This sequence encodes CASSLGTGDSYEQYF.